These 27 T cell receptor beta chains originate from one sample sequenced in a study of T cells in Graves' hyperthyroidism and ophthalmopathy. Amplified TCR beta CDR3 regions derived from RNA transcripts. The TCR CDR3 was amplified in a first-round RT-PCR using the HTBI primer set. TCRdb processed the multiplex PCR reads anew with MiXCR; each CDR3 protein has one entry. The sample carries a few hundred thousand distinct CDR3 sequences, 20% to 25% recorded once. Sequencing was performed on blood. The origin of the receptors is a man over 45 with Graves' hyperthyroidism.

The V call is TRBV20-1, the J call TRBJ2-7; 11 positions match TRBD1. The CDR3 runs 14 residues. Germline lookup yields CDR1 DFQATT and CDR2 SNEGSKA (reference sequence). J was trimmed by 4 bases and V by 5 bases; bases with no gene match: 7. The CDR3 DNA sequence: TGCAGTGCTGGGGACAGGGGGACGAAGTACGAGCAGTACTTC. Encoded protein: CSAGDRGTKYEQYF.

This clonotype was counted between two and nine times. J is TRBJ2-1 and V is TRBV10-1; D may be TRBD1 or TRBD2 (6 bases each). The CDR3 consists of 12 residues. Per the germline V gene, CDR1 is WNHNN and CDR2 is SYGVQD (reference sequence). Deletions cut 11 bases from V and 9 bases from J, with 17 bases between. In DNA form, the CDR3 reads TGCGCCTCCCGACGAGGGGGGATTGAGCAGTTCTTC. Translation gives CASRRGGIEQFF.

This clonotype showed up just a few times. J is TRBJ2-3 and V is TRBV20-1; 8 bases are a match to TRBD2. The J segment lost 2 bases and the V segment lost 3 bases, leaving 4 bases of the junction unmatched. Germline values: CDR1 DFQATT, CDR2 SNEGSKA (reference sequence). The CDR3 is 14 amino acids. The CDR3 nucleotides read TGCAGTGCTAGGAGACTAGCGACCACAGATACGCAGTATTTT. Translating it yields CSARRLATTDTQYF.

The rearrangement joins TRBV2 to TRBJ2-5, with 16 bases aligning to TRBD2. CDR1 and CDR2 from the germline V gene are SNHLY and FYNNEI. This CDR3 region has 15 residues. Losses at the gene ends were 6 bases for V and 4 bases for J; bases not matched to a gene: 2. The CDR3 coding sequence is TGTGCCAGCAGGGGACTAGCGGGAGGGCCAGAGACCCAGTACTTC. Protein sequence: CASRGLAGGPETQYF.

The chain employs TRBV12-3 or TRBV12-4 and TRBJ1-1; TRBD1 might be the D (5 bases). Trimming removed 6 bases from V and 7 bases from J, with 9 bases in between. The CDR3 sequence is 11 residues long. Here the CDR3 reads CASRRQIEAFF. CDR3 DNA: TGTGCCAGCAGGAGACAGATTGAAGCTTTCTTT.

This clonotype has only a few counts. The V and J genes are TRBV5-1 and TRBJ2-7; the D is unclear. Germline V gives CDR1 SGHRS, CDR2 YFSETQ. This CDR3 has 14 residues. V was clipped by 6 bases and J by 3 bases, with 16 bases between them. The CDR3 region has the DNA TGCGCCAGCACCCCCTCCGCGGAGTACTACGAGCAGTACTTC. The encoded protein is CASTPSAEYYEQYF.

This clonotype was counted at least ten times. The V and J genes are TRBV28 and TRBJ2-5; 8 nucleotides match TRBD1. The ends lost 4 bases at V and 5 bases at J; junction bases unmatched: 6. Germline CDR1 and CDR2: MDHEN and SYDVKM. The CDR3 is 14 amino acids. The CDR3 loop reads CASSSQGAGETQYF. In DNA, the CDR3 is TGTGCCAGCAGTTCCCAGGGGGCCGGGGAGACCCAGTACTTC.

V is TRBV24-1 and J is TRBJ2-2; TRBD1 agrees at 11 bases. V dropped 3 bases and J dropped 6; count of bases not matched to a gene: 8. Germline loops: CDR1 KGHDR, CDR2 SFDVKD. This CDR3 comprises 17 residues. This CDR3 reads CATSDPTPGQGAGELFF. The CDR3 DNA follows: TGTGCCACCAGTGATCCTACCCCGGGACAGGGGGCCGGGGAGCTGTTTTTT.

This clonotype showed up many times. The chain has TRBV2 and TRBJ1-1, with TRBD1 matching 10 bases. The CDR3 consists of 14 residues. J gave up 11 bases and V 5 bases, and 11 bases lay outside the gene matches. Per germline, CDR1 SNHLY and CDR2 FYNNEI. DNA for the CDR3: TGTGCCAGCAGTAGACAGGGGGCGTCCATCAGCGCTTTCTTT. It codes for CASSRQGASISAFF.

The DNA of the CDR3 is TGTGCCAGCAGCGAGGACGTCGGGAGGGGGGCCAAAAACATTCAGTACTTC. Its translation is CASSEDVGRGAKNIQYF. J is TRBJ2-4 and V is TRBV11-2; 8 bases line up with TRBD2. Germline V gene data show CDR1 as SGHAT and CDR2 as FQNNGV. The CDR3 covers 17 residues. Trimming took 5 bases from V and 1 from J; bases not matched to a gene: 10. The full variable domain, rest sourced from reference TRBV11-2 and TRBJ2-4, is EAGVAQSPRYKIIEKRQSVAFWCNPISGHATLYWYQQILGQGPKLLIQFQNNGVVDDSQLPKDRFSAERLKGVDSTLKIQPAKLEDSAVYLCASSEDVGRGAKNIQYFGAGTRLSVL.

This clonotype was recorded a few times. J is TRBJ2-5 and V is TRBV30; tentative D call: TRBD2 (6 bases). The germline V gene has CDR1 GTSNPN and CDR2 SVGIG (reference sequence). The CDR3 runs 11 residues. Trimming pared 6 bases from V and 9 bases from J, leaving 14 bases between. For the CDR3, the DNA is TGTGCCTGCTCTCGGGGGATGGCCCAGTACTTC. It yields the protein CACSRGMAQYF.

This clonotype is a singleton in its sample. This rearrangement joins TRBV12-5 to TRBJ2-7; D is unclear. This CDR3 is 13 amino acids long. V was clipped by 6 bases and J by 4 bases, with 13 bases between them. Germline CDR1 is LGHNT and CDR2 is FRNRAP. The CDR3 reads CASGNGPGYEQYF. The CDR3 coding sequence is TGTGCTAGTGGAAATGGGCCAGGATACGAGCAGTACTTC.

This clonotype occurred many times. The CDR3 nucleotides read TGTGCCAGCAGTTTAAACCCCCCCGGTGTACTCACCGGGGAGCTGTTTTTT. Its protein product is CASSLNPPGVLTGELFF. The chain combines TRBV27 with TRBJ2-2; no clear D gene. Germline V gives CDR1 MNHEY, CDR2 SMNVEV (reference sequence). The CDR3 has 17 residues. V shed 2 bases and J shed 4 bases, with 17 bases lying between them.

The chain is built from TRBV20-1 and TRBJ1-3, with TRBD1 identical over 7 bases. The J segment lost 0 bases and the V segment lost 1 base, leaving 6 bases of the junction unmatched. CDR1 and CDR2 (germline): DFQATT, SNEGSKA (reference sequence). This CDR3 is 16 amino acids long. CDR3: CSARARDSISGNTIYF. The CDR3 DNA reads as TGCAGTGCTAGAGCCAGGGACAGTATCTCTGGAAACACCATATATTTT.

This clonotype was seen only a few times. The chain has TRBV12-3 or TRBV12-4 and TRBJ2-5; perhaps D is TRBD1 or TRBD2 (5 bases each). CDR3 size: 14 residues. Trimming cost V 7 bases and J 5 bases, with 17 bases left between them. The chain's CDR3 is CASNTGATRETQYF. The CDR3 nucleotides read TGTGCCAGCAACACCGGGGCGACCCGGGAGACCCAGTACTTC.

The rearrangement links TRBV15 to TRBJ2-3, with 7 bases fitting TRBD2. The CDR3 is 15 amino acids. Germline V gene data show CDR1 as LNHNV and CDR2 as YYDKDF (reference sequence). Trimming cost V 1 base and J 2 bases; bases outside gene matches: 3. This chain's CDR3 is CATSRALAVTDTQYF. The CDR3 DNA reads TGTGCCACCAGCAGAGCTCTAGCGGTCACAGATACGCAGTATTTT.

In its sample, this clonotype was seen a few times. A read error may explain this, as a much larger clone is one base away. The chain is built from TRBV11-2 and TRBJ2-1; D might be TRBD2 (6 bases). Germline V lookup: CDR1 SGHAT, CDR2 FQNNGV. Trimming removed 1 base from V and 8 bases from J, with 18 bases in between. The CDR3 spans 16 residues. This CDR3 is CASSLAWGTGRDEQFF. Here the CDR3 DNA reads TGTGCCAGCAGCTTAGCCTGGGGGACTGGACGCGATGAGCAGTTCTTC.

DNA for the CDR3: TGTGCCAGCAGCTTGCGGACTAGCGGTCCAATCGAGCAGTACTTC. This gives the protein CASSLRTSGPIEQYF. The rearrangement joins TRBV13 to TRBJ2-7; 10 nucleotides agree with TRBD2. Germline V gene lookup returns CDR1 PRHDT and CDR2 FYEKMQ (reference sequence). The CDR3 length is 15 residues. V trimming: 3 bases; J trimming: 6 bases; junction bases outside the gene matches: 8.

This clonotype has only a few counts. The chain joins TRBV30 to TRBJ2-5, with 8 bases lining up with TRBD2. The CDR3 spans 14 residues. Unmatched junction bases numbered 6, after V lost 0 bases and J lost 6 bases. The V gene's germline CDR1 is GTSNPN and CDR2 SVGIG (reference sequence). For the CDR3, the DNA is TGTGCCTGGAGTGTGCTGGCGGGAGGCCAGACCCAGTACTTC. Amino acids: CAWSVLAGGQTQYF.

V and J are TRBV2 and TRBJ1-5, with a possible D match to TRBD1 (6 bases). V was pared by 6 bases and J by 5 bases, with 11 bases between. The CDR3 is 13 residues long. Germline CDR1 SNHLY, CDR2 FYNNEI. The CDR3 here is CASRGTLDQPQHF. In DNA form, the CDR3 reads TGTGCCAGCAGGGGGACACTAGATCAGCCCCAGCATTTT.

The sample holds a few counts of this clonotype. This rearrangement joins TRBV12-3 or TRBV12-4 to TRBJ1-1, with D tentatively TRBD1 (5 bases). The CDR3 extends over 14 amino acids. Trimming took off 2 bases at V and 1 base at J, with 8 bases between the two ends. CDR3 sequence (DNA): TGTGCCAGCAGTTTAACCGGGGCGAACACTGAAGCTTTCTTT. It specifies CASSLTGANTEAFF.

This clonotype was seen repeatedly, ten times or more. The chain uses TRBV2 and TRBJ2-3; 7 bases line up with TRBD1. Trimming removed 7 bases from V and 2 bases from J; junction bases left unmatched: 6. The CDR3 has 14 amino acids. Germline V lookup: CDR1 SNHLY, CDR2 FYNNEI. CDR3: CASIHRGVTDTQYF. The CDR3 region has the DNA TGTGCCAGCATCCACAGGGGTGTCACAGATACGCAGTATTTT.

The table lists this clonotype with many counts. The chain combines TRBV2 with TRBJ2-1; 12 bases fit TRBD2. CDR3 length equals 14 residues. Germline CDR1 and CDR2: SNHLY and FYNNEI. V lost 8 bases and J lost 6; bases outside the gene matches: 5. CDR3 nucleotides: TGTGCCAGCGTGACTAGCGGGAGTAGCAATGAGCAGTTCTTC. Protein product: CASVTSGSSNEQFF.

The chain uses TRBV12-3 or TRBV12-4 and TRBJ2-1; D is unclear. With 3 bases removed from V and 0 bases from J, the gap between germline ends came to 15 bases. CDR3 size: 17 residues. In nucleotides, the CDR3 is TGTGCCAGCAGTTTTAGGAGTGTGCTAGGCTCCTACAATGAGCAGTTCTTC. This gives the protein CASSFRSVLGSYNEQFF.

Many counts were recorded for this clonotype. The V gene is TRBV2, the J gene TRBJ2-7; 9 nucleotides agree with TRBD1. Per germline, CDR1 SNHLY and CDR2 FYNNEI. V trimming: 8 bases; J trimming: 6 bases; junction bases outside the gene matches: 8. The CDR3 consists of 13 residues. CDR3 sequence: CASGGTGLSEQYF. The DNA for the CDR3 is TGTGCCAGCGGCGGGACAGGGCTTTCCGAGCAGTACTTC.

The rearrangement uses TRBV5-1 and TRBJ2-3; D ambiguous. Between the trimmed V and J ends, which lost 0 bases and 6 bases, there was a span of 11 bases. Per the germline V gene, CDR1 is SGHRS and CDR2 is YFSETQ. The CDR3 runs 14 residues. CDR3 DNA: TGCGCCAGCAGCTTGGCGTCCCCCCGGGATACGCAGTATTTT. Protein product: CASSLASPRDTQYF. Full variable domain (outside the CDR3, taken from reference TRBV5-1 and TRBJ2-3): KAGVTQTPRYLIKTRGQQVTLSCSPISGHRSVSWYQQTPGQGLQFLFEYFSETQRNKGNFPGRFSGRQFSNSRSEMNVSTLELGDSALYLCASSLASPRDTQYFGPGTRLTVL.

This clonotype was picked up a small number of times. The chain employs TRBV3-1 and TRBJ1-2; 8 bases agree with TRBD1. From germline, CDR1 is LGHDT and CDR2 YNNKEL (reference sequence). The CDR3 length is 13 residues. J was trimmed by 8 bases and V by 4 bases; bases with no gene match: 6. CDR3 region: CASSPRQGWGYTF. DNA for the CDR3: TGTGCCAGCAGCCCGAGACAGGGGTGGGGCTACACCTTC.